This T cell receptor beta chain was recorded in a study of T cells in Graves' hyperthyroidism and ophthalmopathy. Researchers took RNA transcripts and amplified the TCR beta CDR3 regions from them. The HTBI primer set served for first-round RT-PCR of the TCR CDR3. TCRdb redid the calling of the multiplex PCR reads with MiXCR, one entry per CDR3 protein. The table lists about 480,000 distinct CDR3 sequences, approximately 15% of them singletons. Clinical symptoms, serum thyroxine and TRAb, thyroid ultrasound and orbital computed tomography were used for the diagnoses. This clonotype came up many times. This CDR3 region has 15 residues. The V and J ends lost 7 bases and 0 bases, in that order; junction bases with no gene match: 7. Per germline, CDR1 MNHNS and CDR2 SASEGT.

The genes are TRBV6-1 and TRBJ2-3; 7 bases are a match to TRBD1. The specimen sequenced was blood. This TCR was sampled from a woman between 18 and 30 years old with Graves' hyperthyroidism. The CDR3 DNA reads as TGTGCCAGCACCTCCGGGACAGCTAGCACAGATACGCAGTATTTT. It codes for CASTSGTASTDTQYF.